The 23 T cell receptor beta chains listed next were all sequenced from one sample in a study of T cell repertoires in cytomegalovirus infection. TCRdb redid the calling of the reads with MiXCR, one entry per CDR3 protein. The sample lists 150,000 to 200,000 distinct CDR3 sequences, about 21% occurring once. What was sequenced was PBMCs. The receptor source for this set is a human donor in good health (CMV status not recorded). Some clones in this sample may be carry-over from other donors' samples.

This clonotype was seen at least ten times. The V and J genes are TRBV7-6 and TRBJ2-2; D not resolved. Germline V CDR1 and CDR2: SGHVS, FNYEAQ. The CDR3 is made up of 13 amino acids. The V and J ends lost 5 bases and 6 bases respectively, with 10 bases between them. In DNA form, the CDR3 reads TGTGCCAGCAGCACCTGGCTGTCCGGGGAGCTGTTTTTT. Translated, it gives CASSTWLSGELFF.

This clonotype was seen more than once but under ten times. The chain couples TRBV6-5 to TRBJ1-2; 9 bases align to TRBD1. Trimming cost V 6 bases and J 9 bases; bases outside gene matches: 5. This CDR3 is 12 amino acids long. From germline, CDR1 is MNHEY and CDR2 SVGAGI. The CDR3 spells CASSPGQGRYTF. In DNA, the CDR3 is TGTGCCAGCAGCCCCGGACAGGGGCGCTACACCTTC.

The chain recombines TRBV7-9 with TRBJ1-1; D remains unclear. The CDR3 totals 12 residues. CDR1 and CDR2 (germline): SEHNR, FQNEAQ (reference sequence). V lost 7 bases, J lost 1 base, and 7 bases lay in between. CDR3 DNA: TGTGCCAGCACCCTGGGGAACACTGAAGCTTTCTTT. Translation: CASTLGNTEAFF.

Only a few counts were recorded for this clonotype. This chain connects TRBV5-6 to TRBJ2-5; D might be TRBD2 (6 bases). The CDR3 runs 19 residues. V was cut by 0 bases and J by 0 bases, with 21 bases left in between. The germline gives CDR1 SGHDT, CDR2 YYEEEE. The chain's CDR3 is CASSLAAFVTGAYQETQYF. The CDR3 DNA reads TGTGCCAGCAGCTTGGCGGCCTTTGTCACGGGAGCCTACCAAGAGACCCAGTACTTC.

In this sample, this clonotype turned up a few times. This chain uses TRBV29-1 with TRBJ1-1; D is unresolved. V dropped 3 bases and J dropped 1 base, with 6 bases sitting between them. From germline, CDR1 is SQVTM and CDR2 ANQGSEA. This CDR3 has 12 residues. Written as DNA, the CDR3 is TGCAGCGTTGAGGGGTGGAACACTGAAGCTTTCTTT. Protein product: CSVEGWNTEAFF.

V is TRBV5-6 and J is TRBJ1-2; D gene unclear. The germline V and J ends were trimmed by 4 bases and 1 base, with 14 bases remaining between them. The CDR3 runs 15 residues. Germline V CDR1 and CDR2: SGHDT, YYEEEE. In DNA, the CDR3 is TGTGCCAGCAGCCCTATGATTGGGAGTAACTATGGCTACACCTTC. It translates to CASSPMIGSNYGYTF.

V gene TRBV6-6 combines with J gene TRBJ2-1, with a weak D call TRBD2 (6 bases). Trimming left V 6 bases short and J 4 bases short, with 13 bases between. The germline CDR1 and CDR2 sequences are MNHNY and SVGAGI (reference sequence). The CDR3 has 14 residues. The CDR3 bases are TGTGCCAGCAGCTACACCGGGGGATACAATGAGCAGTTCTTC. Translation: CASSYTGGYNEQFF.

CDR3 DNA: TGCGCCAGCAGCCCCGGCAGTACGGGACACAACACCGGGGAGCTGTTTTTT. Its translation is CASSPGSTGHNTGELFF. V gene TRBV5-1 combines with J gene TRBJ2-2, with a weak D call TRBD1 (6 bases). This CDR3 is 17 amino acids long. Germline V gene lookup returns CDR1 SGHRS and CDR2 YFSETQ. V was cut by 4 bases and J by 2 bases, with 18 bases left in between.

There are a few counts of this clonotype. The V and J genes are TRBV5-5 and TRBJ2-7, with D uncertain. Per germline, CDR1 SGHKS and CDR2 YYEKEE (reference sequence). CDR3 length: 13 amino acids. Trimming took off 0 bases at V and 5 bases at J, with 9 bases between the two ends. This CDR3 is CASSLERSHEQYF. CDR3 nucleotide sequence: TGTGCCAGCAGCTTGGAAAGGTCCCACGAGCAGTACTTC.

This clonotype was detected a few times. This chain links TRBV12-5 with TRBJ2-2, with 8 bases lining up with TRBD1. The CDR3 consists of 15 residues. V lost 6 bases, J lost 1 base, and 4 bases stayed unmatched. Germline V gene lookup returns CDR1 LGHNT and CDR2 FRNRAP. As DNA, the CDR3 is TGTGCTAGTGGCGAAGGACAGGGGAACACCGGGGAGCTGTTTTTT. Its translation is CASGEGQGNTGELFF.

In nucleotides, the CDR3 is TGTGCCAGCAGCTTAGCAGGGAACGCGGGAGATACGCAGTATTTT. Translated, it gives CASSLAGNAGDTQYF. The chain has TRBV11-2 and TRBJ2-3; D may match TRBD1 or TRBD2 (5 bases each). Germline V gene lookup returns CDR1 SGHAT and CDR2 FQNNGV. V was clipped by 1 base and J by 5 bases, with 13 bases between them. This CDR3 spans 15 amino acids.

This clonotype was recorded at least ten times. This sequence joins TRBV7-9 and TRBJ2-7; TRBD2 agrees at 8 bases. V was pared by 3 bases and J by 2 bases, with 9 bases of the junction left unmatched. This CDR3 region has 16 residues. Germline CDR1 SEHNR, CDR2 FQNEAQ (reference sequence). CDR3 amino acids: CASSFGLAREPYEQYF. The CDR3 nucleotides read TGTGCCAGCAGCTTCGGACTAGCTCGAGAACCCTACGAGCAGTACTTC.

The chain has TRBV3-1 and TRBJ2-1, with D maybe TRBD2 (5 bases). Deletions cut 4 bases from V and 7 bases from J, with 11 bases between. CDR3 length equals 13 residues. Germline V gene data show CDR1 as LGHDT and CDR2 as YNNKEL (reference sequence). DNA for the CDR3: TGTGCCAGCAGCCGGGCTAGCACAAATGAGCAGTTCTTC. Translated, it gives CASSRASTNEQFF.

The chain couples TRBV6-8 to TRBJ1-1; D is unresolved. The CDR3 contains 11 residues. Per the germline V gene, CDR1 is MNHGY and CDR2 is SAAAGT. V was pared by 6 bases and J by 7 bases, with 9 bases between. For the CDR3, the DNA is TGTGCCAGCAGGAGAGGTCTTGAAGCTTTCTTT. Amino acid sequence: CASRRGLEAFF.

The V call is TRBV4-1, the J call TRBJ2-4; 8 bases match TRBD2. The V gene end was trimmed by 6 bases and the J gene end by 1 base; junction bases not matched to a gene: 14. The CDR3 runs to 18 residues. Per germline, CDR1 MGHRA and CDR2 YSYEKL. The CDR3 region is CASRQALAGLGAKNIQYF. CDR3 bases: TGCGCCAGCAGGCAGGCGTTAGCGGGACTGGGGGCCAAAAACATTCAGTACTTC.

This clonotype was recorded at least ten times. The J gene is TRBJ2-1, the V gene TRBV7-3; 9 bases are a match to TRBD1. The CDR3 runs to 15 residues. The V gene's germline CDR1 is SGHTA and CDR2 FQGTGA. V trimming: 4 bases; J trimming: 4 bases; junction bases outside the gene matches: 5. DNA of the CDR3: TGTGCCAGCAGCTCACCCGGGACAGGGTACAATGAGCAGTTCTTC. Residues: CASSSPGTGYNEQFF.

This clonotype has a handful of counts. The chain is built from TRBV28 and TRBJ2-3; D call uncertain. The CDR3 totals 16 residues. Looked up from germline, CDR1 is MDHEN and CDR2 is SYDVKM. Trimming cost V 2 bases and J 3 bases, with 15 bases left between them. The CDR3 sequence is CASSLDASGGTDTQYF. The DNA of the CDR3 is TGTGCCAGCAGTTTAGACGCCTCAGGTGGGACAGATACGCAGTATTTT.

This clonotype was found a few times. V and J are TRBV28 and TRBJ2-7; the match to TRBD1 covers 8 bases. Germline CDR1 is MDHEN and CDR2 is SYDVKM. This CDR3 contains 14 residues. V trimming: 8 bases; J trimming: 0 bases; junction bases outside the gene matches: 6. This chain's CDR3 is CASQGAGASYEQYF. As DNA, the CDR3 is TGTGCCAGCCAGGGGGCAGGCGCCTCCTACGAGCAGTACTTC.

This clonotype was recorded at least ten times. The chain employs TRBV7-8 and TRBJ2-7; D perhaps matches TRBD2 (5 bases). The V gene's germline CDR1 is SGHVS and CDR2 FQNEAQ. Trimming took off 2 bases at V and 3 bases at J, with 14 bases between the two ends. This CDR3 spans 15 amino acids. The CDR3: CASSLRRTSVYEQYF. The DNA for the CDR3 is TGTGCCAGCAGCTTAAGAAGGACTTCGGTCTACGAGCAGTACTTC.

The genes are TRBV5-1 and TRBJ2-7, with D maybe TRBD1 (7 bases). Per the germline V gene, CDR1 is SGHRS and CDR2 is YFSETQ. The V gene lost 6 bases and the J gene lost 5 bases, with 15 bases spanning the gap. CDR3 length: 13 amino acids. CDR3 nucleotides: TGCGCCAGCACCCCAGGGGGGACCGACGAGCAGTACTTC. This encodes CASTPGGTDEQYF.

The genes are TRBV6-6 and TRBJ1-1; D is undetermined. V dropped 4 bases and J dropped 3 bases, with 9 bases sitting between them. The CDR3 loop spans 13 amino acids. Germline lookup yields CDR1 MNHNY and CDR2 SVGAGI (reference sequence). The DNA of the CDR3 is TGTGCCAGCAGTTTTGGCAGTGACACTGAAGCTTTCTTT. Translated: CASSFGSDTEAFF.

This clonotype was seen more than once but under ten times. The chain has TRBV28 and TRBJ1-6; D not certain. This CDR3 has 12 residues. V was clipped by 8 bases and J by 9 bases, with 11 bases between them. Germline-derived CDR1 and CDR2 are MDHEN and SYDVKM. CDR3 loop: CASGRGSSPLHF. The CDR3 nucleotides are TGTGCCAGCGGGAGAGGGAGTTCACCCCTCCACTTT.

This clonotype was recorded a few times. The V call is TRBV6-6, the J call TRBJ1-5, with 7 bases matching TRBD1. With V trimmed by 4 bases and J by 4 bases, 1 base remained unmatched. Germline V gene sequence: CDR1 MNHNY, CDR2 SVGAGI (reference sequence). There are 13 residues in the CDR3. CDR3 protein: CASSSGQNQPQHF. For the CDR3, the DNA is TGTGCCAGCAGTTCGGGACAGAATCAGCCCCAGCATTTT.